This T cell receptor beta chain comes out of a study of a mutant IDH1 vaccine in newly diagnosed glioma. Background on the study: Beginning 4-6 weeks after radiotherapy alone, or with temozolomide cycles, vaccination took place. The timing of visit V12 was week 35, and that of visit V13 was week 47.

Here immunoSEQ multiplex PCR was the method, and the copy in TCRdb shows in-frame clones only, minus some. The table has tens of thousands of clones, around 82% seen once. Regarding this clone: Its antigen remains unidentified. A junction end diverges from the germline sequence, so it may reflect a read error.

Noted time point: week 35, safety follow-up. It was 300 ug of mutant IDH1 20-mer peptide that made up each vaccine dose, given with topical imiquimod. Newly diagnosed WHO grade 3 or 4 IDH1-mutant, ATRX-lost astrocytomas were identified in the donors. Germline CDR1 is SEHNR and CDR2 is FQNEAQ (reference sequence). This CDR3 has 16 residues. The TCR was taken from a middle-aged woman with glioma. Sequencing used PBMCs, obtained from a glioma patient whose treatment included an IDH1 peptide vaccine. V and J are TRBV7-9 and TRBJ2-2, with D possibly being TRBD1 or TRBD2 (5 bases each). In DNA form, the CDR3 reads TGTGCCAGCAGCTTATTGAGGGGTTCGAAGACCGGGGAGCTGTTTTTT. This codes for CASSLLRGSKTGELFF.